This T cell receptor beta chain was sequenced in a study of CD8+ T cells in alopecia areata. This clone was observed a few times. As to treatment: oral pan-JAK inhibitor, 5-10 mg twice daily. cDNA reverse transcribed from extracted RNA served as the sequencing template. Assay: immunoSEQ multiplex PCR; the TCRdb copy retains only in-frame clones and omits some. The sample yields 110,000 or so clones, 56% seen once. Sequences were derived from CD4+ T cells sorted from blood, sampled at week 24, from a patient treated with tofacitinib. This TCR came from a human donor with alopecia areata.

The CDR3 is CASSEGGTLNYGYTF. The CDR3 bases are TGTGCCAGCAGTGAAGGGGGGACCTTGAACTATGGCTACACCTTC. This chain links TRBV6-1 with TRBJ1-2; the D gene is possibly TRBD1 (5 bases). This CDR3 is built from 15 residues. Germline V gives CDR1 MNHNS, CDR2 SASEGT. The V end was cut by 1 base, the J end by 2 bases, with 11 bases between.